The text below deals with one T cell receptor beta chain. Its specificity is unknown. Measured with immunoSEQ multiplex PCR; TCRdb has only the in-frame clones, and not every one. The table records about 120,000 clones, 93% of them present only once. CDR3 length: 12 amino acids. V lost 4 bases to trimming and J lost 8 bases; unmatched junction nucleotides: 5. CDR1 and CDR2 from the germline V gene are SGHNT and YYREEE (reference sequence). This specimen belongs to a study of T cell responses to AZD1222 COVID-19 vaccine. Some second doses came at about 4 weeks and others at about 12 weeks; these were pooled. Findings of the study overall: After two AZD1222 doses, spike-specific TCR breadth and depth rose versus day 0. Just a handful of people given AZD1222 tested seropositive at baseline.

Sequencing was performed on peripheral blood, taken 28 days after the second AZD1222 dose. The sequence derives from an adult who received the AZD1222 COVID-19 vaccine. The V and J genes are TRBV5-4 and TRBJ1-2; 7 bases agree with TRBD1. For the CDR3, the DNA is TGTGCCAGCAGCCCCCGCAGGGGGGGCTACACCTTC. Protein product: CASSPRRGGYTF.